The 27 T cell receptor beta chains listed next were all sequenced from one sample in a study of OX40 agonist ivuxolimab in advanced cancers. Profiling relied on immunoSEQ multiplex PCR, and the TCRdb table lists in-frame clones only, not all of them. The data hold tens of thousands of clones, with about 88% observed a single time. The starting material was CD4+ or CD8+ T cells sorted from blood, obtained in a trial of the OX40 agonist ivuxolimab. These TCRs come from an adult with an advanced solid tumor such as melanoma, head and neck, liver or kidney cancer.

V usage is TRBV25-1 and J usage is TRBJ2-2, with 8 nucleotides matching TRBD2. The germline V gene has CDR1 MGHDK and CDR2 SYGVNS. The junction had 11 bases not matched to a gene; V was cut back by 2 bases and J by 6 bases. The CDR3 loop spans 17 amino acids. Written as DNA, the CDR3 is TGTGCCAGCAGTGAAAGGAGAAGCGGGGGTAACGCCGGGGAGCTGTTTTTT. It translates to CASSERRSGGNAGELFF. Combining the CDR3 with reference TRBV25-1 and TRBJ2-2 gives the whole variable domain EADIYQTPRYLVIGTGKKITLECSQTMGHDKMYWYQQDPGMELHLIHYSYGVNSTEKGDLSSESTVSRIRTEHFPLTLESARPSHTSQYLCASSERRSGGNAGELFFGEGSRLTVL.

The rearrangement links TRBV5-4 to TRBJ2-7, with D possibly being TRBD1 (5 bases). The V gene lost 4 bases and the J gene lost 2 bases, with 16 bases spanning the gap. Per the germline V gene, CDR1 is SGHNT and CDR2 is YYREEE (reference sequence). This CDR3 is built from 15 residues. CDR3 residues: CASSPGQSLTYEQYF. The DNA of the CDR3 is TGTGCCAGCAGCCCTGGACAAAGCCTTACCTACGAGCAGTACTTC. Full variable domain (missing parts from reference TRBV5-4 and TRBJ2-7): ETGVTQSPTHLIKTRGQQVTLRCSSQSGHNTVSWYQQALGQGPQFIFQYYREEENGRGNFPPRFSGLQFPNYSSELNVNALELDDSALYLCASSPGQSLTYEQYFGPGTRLTVT.

This clone was observed a handful of times. This rearrangement joins TRBV19 to TRBJ1-4, with 8 nucleotides matching TRBD1. This CDR3 region has 14 residues. Unmatched junction bases numbered 6, after V lost 5 bases and J lost 7 bases. Per the germline V gene, CDR1 is LNHDA and CDR2 is SQIVND (reference sequence). The CDR3 region has the DNA TGTGCCAGTAGTGCACAGGGGGTAGTTGAAAAACTGTTTTTT. Translated, it gives CASSAQGVVEKLFF.

The rearrangement joins TRBV5-1 to TRBJ1-2; 9 positions agree with TRBD1. From germline, CDR1 is SGHRS and CDR2 YFSETQ. This CDR3 spans 15 amino acids. The J segment lost 11 bases and the V segment lost 0 bases, leaving 11 bases of the junction unmatched. As DNA, the CDR3 is TGCGCCAGCAGCTTGGTGCTACAGGGGGCCGGCCGGTACACCTTC. This codes for CASSLVLQGAGRYTF.

The chain links TRBV4-3 to TRBJ2-1; 7 bases align to TRBD1. CDR3 length equals 14 residues. The germline V gene encodes CDR1 LGHNA and CDR2 YSLEER. Trimming at V came to 4 bases and at J to 3 bases, leaving 3 bases not matched to a gene. The CDR3 region is CASSRRQGYNEQFF. The CDR3 nucleotides are TGCGCCAGCAGCCGGCGACAGGGCTACAATGAGCAGTTCTTC.

The chain employs TRBV18 and TRBJ2-3; 8 positions match TRBD2. Germline-derived CDR1 and CDR2 are KGHSH and LQKENI. Losses at the gene ends were 4 bases for V and 1 base for J; bases not matched to a gene: 10. The CDR3 has 17 amino acids. DNA of the CDR3: TGTGCCAGCTCACGGTTTACTAGCGGTCTAGGCACAGATACGCAGTATTTT. It specifies CASSRFTSGLGTDTQYF. Based on the CDR3 plus reference TRBV18 and TRBJ2-3, the full variable domain is NAGVMQNPRHLVRRRGQEARLRCSPMKGHSHVYWYRQLPEEGLKFMVYLQKENIIDESGMPKERFSAEFPKEGPSILRIQQVVRGDSAAYFCASSRFTSGLGTDTQYFGPGTRLTVL.

The V call is TRBV30, the J call TRBJ2-6, with D uncertain. This CDR3 contains 15 residues. Germline CDR1 GTSNPN, CDR2 SVGIG (reference sequence). The V end was cut by 1 base, the J end by 0 bases, with 7 bases between. CDR3 region: CAWSAGRSGANVLTF. CDR3 bases: TGTGCCTGGAGTGCGGGTCGCTCTGGGGCCAACGTCCTGACTTTC.

The chain carries TRBV5-4 and TRBJ2-7, with D possibly matching TRBD1 (6 bases). V shed 1 base and J shed 6 bases, with 11 bases lying between them. Germline values: CDR1 SGHNT, CDR2 YYREEE (reference sequence). The CDR3 is 13 amino acids. The CDR3 sequence is CASSLRQGFEQYF. Here the CDR3 DNA reads TGTGCCAGCAGCTTGCGGCAGGGGTTCGAGCAGTACTTC.

The chain is built from TRBV5-6 and TRBJ2-1, with TRBD2 matching over 14 bases. The CDR3 has 19 residues. In germline, CDR1 is SGHDT, CDR2 YYEEEE. The V gene end was trimmed by 2 bases and the J gene end by 0 bases; junction bases not matched to a gene: 7. This CDR3 is CASSFLGLAGENSYNEQFF. DNA for the CDR3: TGTGCCAGCAGCTTCCTGGGACTAGCGGGGGAGAACTCCTACAATGAGCAGTTCTTC. Complete variable domain (other parts from reference TRBV5-6 and TRBJ2-1): DAGVTQSPTHLIKTRGQQVTLRCSPKSGHDTVSWYQQALGQGPQFIFQYYEEEERQRGNFPDRFSGHQFPNYSSELNVNALLLGDSALYLCASSFLGLAGENSYNEQFFGPGTRLTVL.

The chain couples TRBV28 to TRBJ1-2, with no clear D. V was clipped by 4 bases and J by 11 bases, with 20 bases between them. Germline-derived CDR1 and CDR2 are MDHEN and SYDVKM. The CDR3 is 14 amino acids. As DNA, the CDR3 is TGTGCCAGCAGTTCTCGTCCCTTGGTGAATTTGTACACCTTC. Translated: CASSSRPLVNLYTF.

This chain links TRBV18 with TRBJ2-3; 12 nucleotides align to TRBD1. With V trimmed by 6 bases and J by 2 bases, 9 bases remained unmatched. Per the germline V gene, CDR1 is KGHSH and CDR2 is LQKENI. CDR3 length equals 17 residues. The CDR3 bases are TGTGCCAGCTCGCCCTTACCGGGACAGGGGGCCACAGATACGCAGTATTTT. As protein: CASSPLPGQGATDTQYF. Full variable domain (remainder filled in from reference TRBV18 and TRBJ2-3): NAGVMQNPRHLVRRRGQEARLRCSPMKGHSHVYWYRQLPEEGLKFMVYLQKENIIDESGMPKERFSAEFPKEGPSILRIQQVVRGDSAAYFCASSPLPGQGATDTQYFGPGTRLTVL.

This sequence joins TRBV10-2 and TRBJ1-4; 7 positions agree with TRBD1. After removal of 5 bases from V and 10 bases from J, the junction contained 13 bases not matched to a gene. This CDR3 contains 15 residues. Germline-derived CDR1 and CDR2 are WSHSY and SAAADI. CDR3 nucleotide sequence: TGCGCCAGCAGTCCACCGGGGACAGAGGGTGCAAAACTGTTTTTT. The encoded protein is CASSPPGTEGAKLFF.

V is TRBV5-1 and J is TRBJ1-2; 8 nucleotides agree with TRBD1. Trimming took 4 bases from V and 5 from J; bases not matched to a gene: 10. Germline CDR1 is SGHRS and CDR2 is YFSETQ. The CDR3 covers 15 residues. CDR3 coding DNA: TGCGCCAGCAGCGACCCCCGTGGACAGGGTTATGGCTACACCTTC. It yields the protein CASSDPRGQGYGYTF.

This sequence joins TRBV28 and TRBJ1-3; tentative D call: TRBD1 (5 bases). CDR1 is MDHEN, CDR2 SYDVKM, per germline. The CDR3 loop spans 14 amino acids. V lost 2 bases and J lost 3, with 8 bases in between. CDR3 DNA sequence: TGTGCCAGCAGTTTACGGGGGAGTGGAAACACCATATATTTT. Translation gives CASSLRGSGNTIYF. The full variable domain, its missing parts supplied by reference TRBV28 and TRBJ1-3, is DVKVTQSSRYLVKRTGEKVFLECVQDMDHENMFWYRQDPGLGLRLIYFSYDVKMKEKGDIPEGYSVSREKKERFSLILESASTNQTSMYLCASSLRGSGNTIYFGEGSWLTVV.

The chain couples TRBV4-2 to TRBJ2-7; no definite D call. V was shortened by 0 bases and J by 3 bases, with 6 bases between the two germline ends. CDR3 size: 13 residues. Germline V gene sequence: CDR1 LGHNA, CDR2 YNFKEQ. DNA for the CDR3: TGTGCCAGCAGCCAAGATTTGGGCTACGAGCAGTACGTC. Its protein is CASSQDLGYEQYV.

The J gene is TRBJ1-1, the V gene TRBV6-6, with TRBD1 matching 8 bases. The V gene end was trimmed by 1 base and the J gene end by 1 base; junction bases not matched to a gene: 2. This CDR3 is 15 amino acids long. From germline, CDR1 is MNHNY and CDR2 SVGAGI (reference sequence). In nucleotides, the CDR3 is TGTGCCAGCAGTTACTTCGGGACAGGGAACACTGAAGCTTTCTTT. This translates into CASSYFGTGNTEAFF.

The V and J genes are TRBV28 and TRBJ2-3; D is undetermined. Germline loops: CDR1 MDHEN, CDR2 SYDVKM. The CDR3 has 14 amino acids. V shed 6 bases and J shed 0 bases, with 10 bases lying between them. The CDR3 loop is CASSSPGSTDTQYF. The CDR3 DNA reads as TGTGCCAGCAGCTCGCCCGGGAGCACAGATACGCAGTATTTT.

V and J are TRBV6-5 and TRBJ1-2; TRBD1 aligns across 9 bases. The V segment lost 8 bases and the J segment 3 bases; nucleotides outside the gene matches: 7. CDR1 and CDR2 from the germline V gene are MNHEY and SVGAGI. The CDR3 consists of 14 residues. In DNA form, the CDR3 reads TGTGCCAGCGTAGGGACAGGGTTGTACTATGGCTACACCTTC. Amino acid sequence: CASVGTGLYYGYTF.

V and J are TRBV6-6 and TRBJ1-1; D gene unclear. V lost 2 bases to trimming and J lost 3 bases, with 16 bases between them. The CDR3 covers 16 residues. CDR1 is MNHNY and CDR2 is SVGAGI in the germline V gene (reference sequence). This chain's CDR3 is CASSYPKGGLDTEAFF. The CDR3 nucleotides are TGTGCCAGCAGTTACCCCAAGGGTGGGTTGGACACTGAAGCTTTCTTT.

The chain combines TRBV23-1 with TRBJ1-2; the D gene is possibly TRBD1 (5 bases). TRBV23-1 is designated an ORF whose function remains uncertain. V gave up 7 bases and J gave up 7 bases, with 13 bases separating them. There are 12 residues in the CDR3. The CDR3 sequence is CASNLTGCGYTF. DNA for the CDR3: TGCGCCAGCAATCTAACAGGATGTGGCTACACCTTC.

This sequence joins TRBV19 and TRBJ1-4, with D possibly being TRBD1 (6 bases). CDR1 and CDR2 from the germline V gene are LNHDA and SQIVND (reference sequence). V lost 5 bases, J lost 0 bases, and 16 bases lay in between. The CDR3 covers 17 residues. CDR3 region: CASSPRTEAATNEKLFF. For the CDR3, the DNA is TGTGCCAGTAGTCCTCGGACAGAAGCTGCAACTAATGAAAAACTGTTTTTT.

The V gene is TRBV9, the J gene TRBJ2-7, with a possible D match to TRBD1 (5 bases). Trimming left V 6 bases short and J 2 bases short, with 15 bases between. CDR1 and CDR2 (germline): SGDLS, YYNGEE. This CDR3 region has 14 residues. CDR3 nucleotides: TGTGCCAGCATTTGGACAAGCCGGGCCTACGAGCAGTACGTC. It specifies CASIWTSRAYEQYV.

The chain uses TRBV2 and TRBJ1-4, with 10 bases matching TRBD1. The CDR3 has 15 amino acids. The germline gives CDR1 SNHLY, CDR2 FYNNEI. V was clipped by 4 bases and J by 7 bases; unmatched bases: 6. As DNA, the CDR3 is TGTGCCAGCAGTGGGCCGACAGGGGGCCGTGAAAAACTGTTTTTT. Protein: CASSGPTGGREKLFF.

The CDR3 coding sequence is TGTGCCTGGAACGCGGGACACACAGATACGCAGTATTTT. Amino acid sequence: CAWNAGHTDTQYF. The genes are TRBV30 and TRBJ2-3; D tentatively fits TRBD1 or TRBD2 (6 bases each). The CDR3 loop spans 13 amino acids. Germline CDR1 and CDR2: GTSNPN and SVGIG (reference sequence). Trimming stripped 4 bases from V and 2 bases from J, with 10 bases between.

The chain joins TRBV7-2 to TRBJ2-3; tentative D call: TRBD1 (6 bases). The CDR3 has 14 residues. Germline values: CDR1 SGHTA, CDR2 FQGNSA. Trimming left V 3 bases short and J 0 bases short, with 7 bases between. CDR3 DNA: TGTGCCAGCAGCTTGGACAGTAGCACAGATACGCAGTATTTT. As protein: CASSLDSSTDTQYF.

J is TRBJ1-1 and V is TRBV7-2; no firm D call. The CDR3 loop spans 13 amino acids. Germline loops: CDR1 SGHTA, CDR2 FQGNSA. Trimming took off 2 bases at V and 2 bases at J, with 6 bases between the two ends. CDR3 residues: CASSLKRNTEAFF. For the CDR3, the DNA is TGTGCCAGCAGCTTAAAGAGAAACACTGAAGCTTTCTTT. Variable domain in full (rest from reference TRBV7-2 and TRBJ1-1): GAGVSQSPSNKVTEKGKDVELRCDPISGHTALYWYRQSLGQGLEFLIYFQGNSAPDKSGLPSDRFSAERTGGSVSTLTIQRTQQEDSAVYLCASSLKRNTEAFFGQGTRLTVV.

This clone has a single count. The V and J genes are TRBV6-5 and TRBJ2-1; perhaps TRBD2 as D (5 bases). Trimming pared 5 bases from V and 5 bases from J, leaving 13 bases between. Germline lookup yields CDR1 MNHEY and CDR2 SVGAGI. The CDR3 spans 14 residues. CDR3 coding DNA: TGTGCCAGCAGTGATGAGAGCGGCCACAATGAGCAGTTCTTC. It yields the protein CASSDESGHNEQFF.